This T cell receptor beta chain came from a study of OX40 agonist ivuxolimab in advanced cancers. Study-wide background: Patients were treated with ivuxolimab, an agonistic anti-OX40 (CD134) antibody. Of the participants, 40% had some prior anti-PD-1, anti-PD-L1 or anti-CTLA-4 therapy, which was allowed. One patient with hepatocellular carcinoma and two with cutaneous melanoma, three in all, had partial responses. The study, taken as a whole, reports: Averaged across samples, CD8+ T cells carried more expanded clones than CD4+ did.

Sequencing used immunoSEQ multiplex PCR; TCRdb keeps in-frame clones, though not all of them. The sample records 60,000 to 85,000 clones, about nine tenths being singletons. Per germline, CDR1 KGHSH and CDR2 LQKENI. V was pared by 4 bases and J by 0 bases, with 17 bases of the junction left unmatched. The CDR3 runs to 19 residues. Regarding this clone: Its antigen remains unknown.

The chain carries TRBV18 and TRBJ2-7; 8 bases map to TRBD1. Sequencing was performed on CD4+ or CD8+ T cells sorted from blood, taken in a trial of the OX40 agonist ivuxolimab. This sequence originates from an adult with an advanced solid tumor such as melanoma, head and neck, liver or kidney cancer. This CDR3 is CASSLRIIDRGDLSYEQYF. CDR3 nucleotide sequence: TGTGCCAGCTCACTCAGGATAATTGACAGGGGCGACCTCTCCTACGAGCAGTACTTC.